This entry is about one T cell receptor beta chain. The sample belongs to a study of blood T cell repertoires in COVID-19. TCRdb's copy holds only in-frame clones and misses some; the assay was immunoSEQ multiplex PCR. Of some 320,000 clones listed, more than 75% are singletons. The sequence was obtained from a woman aged 25-40 years who had recovered from COVID-19. Sequencing input: PBMCs or T cells enriched from blood (not recorded which).

The CDR3, as DNA: TGTGCCAGCAGTACAGGACAGTTCGTTGGGGCCTCTAAAGAGACCCAGTACTTC. Amino acids: CASSTGQFVGASKETQYF. V gene TRBV6-2 or TRBV6-3 combines with J gene TRBJ2-5; tentatively, D is TRBD1 (6 bases). Germline-derived CDR1 and CDR2 are MNHEY and SVGEGT. The CDR3 runs to 18 residues. Trimming took 5 bases from V and 3 from J, leaving 25 bases between them.